One and the same sample provided the 31 T cell receptor beta chains below, sequenced in a study of beta chain features in type 1 diabetes. Whole-study results and caveats: There was a moderate but significant shortening of TCRB CDR3s in all four CD4+ subsets of Type 1 diabetes patients.

No antigen has been assigned to these receptors. Of the isolated RNA, all was reverse transcribed, and so the sequenced material was expressed TCRB transcripts. Here immunoSEQ multiplex PCR was the method, and the copy in TCRdb shows in-frame clones only, minus some. Counted here are roughly 250,000 clones, just over 20% occurring once; the ten biggest clones make up 0.028%. The sequencing input was naive CD4+ T cells from blood. The receptor source for this set is a middle-aged woman with type 1 diabetes.

This clone was seen more than once but under ten times. The rearrangement joins TRBV2 to TRBJ2-5; TRBD1 matches 8 bases. Germline loops: CDR1 SNHLY, CDR2 FYNNEI. The V and J ends lost 7 bases and 5 bases, in that order; junction bases with no gene match: 6. The CDR3 length is 13 residues. The CDR3 sequence: CASKGTGAETQYF. DNA for the CDR3: TGTGCCAGCAAGGGGACAGGTGCTGAGACCCAGTACTTC.

This clone was seen a few times. The rearrangement links TRBV18 to TRBJ2-3; D is possibly TRBD1 (6 bases). This CDR3 region has 14 residues. Looked up from germline, CDR1 is KGHSH and CDR2 is LQKENI. Trimming removed 3 bases at V and 4 bases at J, with 11 bases between. The CDR3 reads CASSPYRAADTQYF. In DNA form, the CDR3 reads TGTGCCAGCTCACCGTACAGGGCAGCAGATACGCAGTATTTT.

This clone was detected once. The rearrangement links TRBV30 to TRBJ2-7, with a tentative D call TRBD1 (6 bases). CDR3 length: 15 amino acids. V lost 0 bases to trimming and J lost 2 bases, with 14 bases between them. CDR1 is GTSNPN and CDR2 is SVGIG in the germline V gene (reference sequence). The CDR3 loop is CAWSVSRGPPYEQYF. CDR3 nucleotides: TGTGCCTGGAGTGTTAGCAGGGGCCCTCCCTACGAGCAGTACTTC.

The genes are TRBV18 and TRBJ2-1, with TRBD2 as a possible D gene (5 bases). CDR3 length equals 15 residues. Germline CDR1 KGHSH, CDR2 LQKENI. Trimming stripped 1 base from V and 7 bases from J, with 14 bases between. The CDR3 DNA follows: TGTGCCAGCTCACCACAATCACTAGAGGGAAATGAGCAGTTCTTC. It translates to CASSPQSLEGNEQFF.

The chain uses TRBV6-5 and TRBJ1-4; weak D call: TRBD1 (6 bases). V was clipped by 6 bases and J by 8 bases, with 16 bases between them. Germline assignment: CDR1 MNHEY and CDR2 SVGAGI. This CDR3 is 14 amino acids long. CDR3 residues: CASSPGWGQEKLFF. DNA for the CDR3: TGTGCCAGCAGCCCAGGGTGGGGGCAGGAAAAACTGTTTTTT.

In this sample, this clone turned up a few times. The chain carries TRBV29-1 and TRBJ1-1; 11 bases agree with TRBD1. The ends lost 6 bases at V and 0 bases at J; junction bases unmatched: 3. Germline V gene lookup returns CDR1 SQVTM and CDR2 ANQGSEA. The CDR3 length is 14 residues. CDR3 coding DNA: TGCAGCGTAGGACAGGGGGCTATGAACACTGAAGCTTTCTTT. Translation: CSVGQGAMNTEAFF.

The sample holds a few counts of this clone. The chain uses TRBV6-5 and TRBJ1-5, with unresolved D. The CDR3 is made up of 14 amino acids. Germline CDR1 reads MNHEY; CDR2 reads SVGAGI. The V and J ends lost 7 bases and 0 bases respectively, with 10 bases between them. The CDR3 nucleotides are TGTGCCAGCAACAGCATACATAGCAATCAGCCCCAGCATTTT. Amino acids: CASNSIHSNQPQHF.

This clone has more than one count but fewer than ten. This chain joins TRBV18 and TRBJ2-2, with 7 bases aligning to TRBD1. The V gene end was trimmed by 8 bases and the J gene end by 0 bases; junction bases not matched to a gene: 6. This CDR3 contains 15 residues. Per germline, CDR1 KGHSH and CDR2 LQKENI. For the CDR3, the DNA is TGTGCCAGCCAGGCCGGGACAGCGAACACCGGGGAGCTGTTTTTT. Residues: CASQAGTANTGELFF.

The chain employs TRBV18 and TRBJ2-3; D is possibly TRBD2 (6 bases). This CDR3 region has 15 residues. Per the germline V gene, CDR1 is KGHSH and CDR2 is LQKENI. V was pared by 3 bases and J by 0 bases, with 10 bases between. This chain's CDR3 is CASSPGLPSTDTQYF. In DNA, the CDR3 is TGTGCCAGCTCACCGGGACTTCCTAGCACAGATACGCAGTATTTT.

This chain uses TRBV6-6 with TRBJ1-1; 7 bases agree with TRBD1. There are 15 residues in the CDR3. V was clipped by 0 bases and J by 8 bases; unmatched bases: 9. From germline, CDR1 is MNHNY and CDR2 SVGAGI (reference sequence). CDR3 sequence: CASSYSHPQGTEAFF. CDR3 DNA sequence: TGTGCCAGCAGTTACTCCCACCCACAGGGGACCGAAGCTTTCTTT.

The V call is TRBV11-2, the J call TRBJ1-5, with TRBD1 identical over 7 bases. The CDR3 totals 13 residues. The germline CDR1 and CDR2 sequences are SGHAT and FQNNGV. V shed 4 bases, J shed 7 bases, and the junction held 4 bases outside the gene matches. The chain's CDR3 is CASSSTGDQPQHF. CDR3 nucleotides: TGTGCCAGCAGCTCCACAGGGGACCAGCCCCAGCATTTT. Using reference TRBV11-2 and TRBJ1-5 for the parts outside the CDR3, the full variable domain is EAGVAQSPRYKIIEKRQSVAFWCNPISGHATLYWYQQILGQGPKLLIQFQNNGVVDDSQLPKDRFSAERLKGVDSTLKIQPAKLEDSAVYLCASSSTGDQPQHFGDGTRLSIL.

For the CDR3, the DNA is TGTGCCAGCACTCCGGGAGGGCCAAGGCGGGAGCAGTACTTC. Amino acid sequence: CASTPGGPRREQYF. The rearrangement joins TRBV5-6 to TRBJ2-7, with 8 bases aligning to TRBD2. Germline CDR1 reads SGHDT; CDR2 reads YYEEEE. Trimming at V came to 6 bases and at J to 7 bases, leaving 12 bases not matched to a gene. The CDR3 contains 14 residues.

This chain joins TRBV5-1 and TRBJ2-3, with TRBD2 identical over 7 bases. CDR1 and CDR2 from the germline V gene are SGHRS and YFSETQ. This CDR3 has 17 residues. J gave up 6 bases and V 1 base, and 14 bases lay outside the gene matches. The CDR3 spells CASSLNSGGVRWDTQYF. The CDR3 DNA is TGCGCCAGCAGCTTGAATTCTGGGGGGGTTCGGTGGGATACGCAGTATTTT.

The rearrangement joins TRBV5-6 to TRBJ1-2; D remains ambiguous. Germline values: CDR1 SGHDT, CDR2 YYEEEE. V gave up 0 bases and J gave up 3 bases, with 12 bases separating them. This CDR3 is built from 15 residues. The CDR3 nucleotides read TGTGCCAGCAGCTTGGGTTCGGGGTGGGACTATGGCTACACCTTC. Encoded protein: CASSLGSGWDYGYTF.

This clone was detected only a few times. This chain links TRBV4-3 with TRBJ2-1; 9 bases match TRBD1. Germline CDR1 reads LGHNA; CDR2 reads YSLEER. This CDR3 comprises 15 residues. Germline trimming cut 2 bases from V and 3 bases from J; bases unmatched to any gene: 2. Here the CDR3 DNA reads TGCGCCAGCAGCCAAAACAGGGGGCTCTACAATGAGCAGTTCTTC. Translation: CASSQNRGLYNEQFF.

V and J are TRBV15 and TRBJ1-4; D perhaps matches TRBD1 (5 bases). The V and J ends lost 1 base and 5 bases respectively, with 11 bases between them. CDR1 and CDR2 (germline): LNHNV, YYDKDF (reference sequence). This CDR3 is built from 15 residues. CDR3 sequence: CATSRAARDNEKLFF. In DNA form, the CDR3 reads TGTGCCACCAGCAGAGCCGCGCGGGACAATGAAAAACTGTTTTTT.

The table lists this clone with a few counts. The chain recombines TRBV5-1 with TRBJ2-7, with D perhaps TRBD1 (5 bases). The ends were cut back, 0 bases at V and 2 bases at J, with 12 bases in the middle. CDR3 length: 15 amino acids. Germline V gene sequence: CDR1 SGHRS, CDR2 YFSETQ. The CDR3 loop reads CASSLGIDRTYEQYF. CDR3 sequence (DNA): TGCGCCAGCAGCTTGGGAATTGACAGAACCTACGAGCAGTACTTC.

This clone has more than one count but fewer than ten. The chain combines TRBV6-5 with TRBJ1-2, with 7 bases lining up with TRBD1. The J segment lost 6 bases and the V segment lost 6 bases, leaving 7 bases of the junction unmatched. This CDR3 has 13 amino acids. CDR1 and CDR2 from the germline V gene are MNHEY and SVGAGI. CDR3 residues: CASRADRLHGYTF. As DNA, the CDR3 is TGTGCCAGCAGGGCGGACAGGCTCCATGGCTACACCTTC.

This clone appeared a few times. The chain is built from TRBV27 and TRBJ1-1, with 8 bases lining up with TRBD1. Germline V gene data show CDR1 as MNHEY and CDR2 as SMNVEV (reference sequence). J was trimmed by 2 bases and V by 6 bases; bases with no gene match: 8. The CDR3 loop spans 15 amino acids. For the CDR3, the DNA is TGTGCCAGCAGCTACGGGACAGGAAGAAACACTGAAGCTTTCTTT. It yields the protein CASSYGTGRNTEAFF.

This clone has more than one count but fewer than ten. The chain has TRBV7-2 and TRBJ1-5; D not certain. Trimming left V 2 bases short and J 0 bases short, with 8 bases between. CDR3 length: 15 residues. The germline V gene encodes CDR1 SGHTA and CDR2 FQGNSA. CDR3 protein: CASSLTSYSNQPQHF. The DNA for the CDR3 is TGTGCCAGCAGCTTAACGAGTTATAGCAATCAGCCCCAGCATTTT.

The chain links TRBV4-3 to TRBJ2-3; 8 bases match TRBD1. Germline assignment: CDR1 LGHNA and CDR2 YSLEER. The trim removed 4 bases at V and 7 bases at J, leaving 13 bases unmatched. The CDR3 is 16 residues long. CDR3 loop: CASSLIAGQGRNTQYF. The CDR3 DNA is TGCGCCAGCAGCCTCATCGCAGGACAGGGTCGAAATACGCAGTATTTT.

The rearrangement joins TRBV9 to TRBJ2-7; TRBD1 aligns across 8 bases. V was pared by 4 bases and J by 5 bases, with 8 bases of the junction left unmatched. The CDR3 covers 14 residues. Germline-derived CDR1 and CDR2 are SGDLS and YYNGEE. The CDR3 is CASSQGQAKHEQYF. The CDR3, as DNA: TGTGCCAGCAGCCAGGGACAGGCGAAACACGAGCAGTACTTC.

The table lists this clone with a few counts. This rearrangement joins TRBV30 to TRBJ2-5; 7 positions agree with TRBD2. There are 13 residues in the CDR3. In germline, CDR1 is GTSNPN, CDR2 SVGIG (reference sequence). J was trimmed by 3 bases and V by 1 base; bases with no gene match: 2. CDR3 bases: TGTGCCTGGAGTGCGGGGGGAGAAGAGACCCAGTACTTC. This sequence encodes CAWSAGGEETQYF.

The sample holds a few counts of this clone. The J gene is TRBJ1-1, the V gene TRBV28; 10 bases fit TRBD1. Germline V gene sequence: CDR1 MDHEN, CDR2 SYDVKM. Unmatched junction bases numbered 10, after V lost 11 bases and J lost 10 bases. This CDR3 spans 12 amino acids. CDR3 sequence (DNA): TGTGCCGTTCAGGGACAGGGGCCTGCAGCTTTCTTT. Translation gives CAVQGQGPAAFF.

This clone was seen more than once but under ten times. The chain links TRBV29-1 to TRBJ2-1, with 8 bases identical to TRBD2. The CDR3 spans 15 residues. Germline CDR1 reads SQVTM; CDR2 reads ANQGSEA. Trimming took 4 bases from V and 0 from J; bases not matched to a gene: 5. The DNA for the CDR3 is TGCAGCGTTGCTGGCGGGGGGAGCTCCTACAATGAGCAGTTCTTC. It yields the protein CSVAGGGSSYNEQFF.

This chain uses TRBV5-1 with TRBJ1-1; TRBD1 matches 8 bases. CDR3 size: 13 residues. The germline gives CDR1 SGHRS, CDR2 YFSETQ. V was clipped by 4 bases and J by 5 bases; unmatched bases: 4. The CDR3 sequence is CASSGQGDTEAFF. The CDR3 nucleotides read TGCGCCAGCAGCGGACAGGGCGATACTGAAGCTTTCTTT.

CDR3 amino acids: CASSSADRGGGYTF. In nucleotides, the CDR3 is TGCGCCAGCAGCTCCGCCGACAGGGGCGGTGGCTACACCTTC. The chain uses TRBV5-1 and TRBJ1-2; 8 positions agree with TRBD1. Trimming removed 3 bases from V and 7 bases from J; junction bases left unmatched: 8. Germline-derived CDR1 and CDR2 are SGHRS and YFSETQ. The CDR3 sequence is 14 residues long.

This clone has more than one count but fewer than ten. In DNA form, the CDR3 reads TGCAGCGTTTCTGGGGGGGATAGCAATCAGCCCCAGCATTTT. This codes for CSVSGGDSNQPQHF. The J gene is TRBJ1-5, the V gene TRBV29-1, with a possible D match to TRBD1 (5 bases). Looked up from germline, CDR1 is SQVTM and CDR2 is ANQGSEA. V lost 5 bases and J 0 bases, leaving 11 bases between the germline ends. This CDR3 contains 14 residues.

The J gene is TRBJ2-7, the V gene TRBV7-9, with 8 bases matching TRBD2. This CDR3 is 13 amino acids long. Per the germline V gene, CDR1 is SEHNR and CDR2 is FQNEAQ (reference sequence). Trimming took 5 bases from V and 5 from J; bases not matched to a gene: 5. The CDR3 coding sequence is TGTGCCAGCAGCCTTGGGACTAGTAACGAGCAGTACTTC. Encoded protein: CASSLGTSNEQYF.

The chain employs TRBV4-1 and TRBJ2-3; 10 nucleotides match TRBD2. Trimming took 1 base from V and 6 from J; bases not matched to a gene: 7. CDR3 length: 16 amino acids. Germline CDR1 and CDR2: MGHRA and YSYEKL. The CDR3 loop is CASSQVSRTSGDTQYF. The CDR3 DNA is TGCGCCAGCAGCCAAGTCTCCAGGACTAGCGGCGATACGCAGTATTTT.

This clone has more than one count but fewer than ten. The chain combines TRBV4-2 with TRBJ1-2, with D hard to call. The germline V and J ends were trimmed by 1 base and 0 bases, with 12 bases remaining between them. Germline CDR1 LGHNA, CDR2 YNFKEQ. The CDR3 has 16 amino acids. The CDR3 DNA reads TGTGCCAGCAGCCAAGTTATAGTAGAAGCTAACTATGGCTACACCTTC. This encodes CASSQVIVEANYGYTF.